The 24 T cell receptor beta chains below all came from one sample that was sequenced in a study of cytomegalovirus exposure and HLA in healthy donors. Vbeta (60) and Jbeta (13) primers were used in the PCR. Using immunoSEQ multiplex PCR, the repertoire was profiled, and TCRdb retains in-frame clones only, with some absent. The sample contains fewer than 150,000 clones, 70% to 80% of which appear only once. Specimen: PBMCs. These receptors originate from a man aged 50 or older in good health and CMV-seropositive.

The chain recombines TRBV11-2 with TRBJ1-5, with 11 nucleotides matching TRBD1. This CDR3 comprises 16 residues. V dropped 3 bases and J dropped 11; count of bases not matched to a gene: 12. The germline gives CDR1 SGHAT, CDR2 FQNNGV. CDR3 protein: CASSLHPGQGVWSQHF. CDR3 sequence (DNA): TGTGCCAGCAGCTTGCATCCGGGACAGGGGGTTTGGTCCCAGCATTTT.

The rearrangement joins TRBV28 to TRBJ1-5, with TRBD1 as a possible D gene (5 bases). The CDR3 consists of 12 residues. CDR1 and CDR2 from the germline V gene are MDHEN and SYDVKM. Trimming stripped 4 bases from V and 12 bases from J, with 13 bases between. CDR3 protein: CASSSTGRRQHF. CDR3 nucleotides: TGTGCCAGCAGTTCAACAGGTCGGCGCCAGCATTTT.

This clone was counted only a few times. V is TRBV7-9 and J is TRBJ1-2, with 8 bases fitting TRBD1. The CDR3 is 13 residues long. The ends lost 4 bases at V and 4 bases at J; junction bases unmatched: 2. Germline V CDR1 and CDR2: SEHNR, FQNEAQ (reference sequence). The CDR3 nucleotides are TGTGCCAGCAGCTCGGGACAGGTCTATGGCTACACCTTC. Its translation is CASSSGQVYGYTF. The whole variable domain, filled in from reference TRBV7-9 and TRBJ1-2, reads DTGVSQNPRHKITKRGQNVTFRCDPISEHNRLYWYRQTLGQGPEFLTYFQNEAQLEKSRLLSDRFSAERPKGSFSTLEIQRTEQGDSAMYLCASSSGQVYGYTFGSGTRLTVV.

The CDR3 sequence: CASSVRQGYEQYF. The CDR3 region has the DNA TGTGCCAGCAGCGTAAGACAGGGATACGAGCAGTACTTC. This sequence joins TRBV9 and TRBJ2-7; 7 nucleotides match TRBD1. Germline V gene lookup returns CDR1 SGDLS and CDR2 YYNGEE. The CDR3 totals 13 residues. After removal of 1 base from V and 4 bases from J, the junction contained 2 bases not matched to a gene.

V usage is TRBV23-1 and J usage is TRBJ2-1, with 9 bases aligning to TRBD1. TRBV23-1 is given ORF status, its function remaining uncertain. Germline trimming cut 8 bases from V and 6 bases from J; bases unmatched to any gene: 11. This CDR3 comprises 15 residues. DNA for the CDR3: TGCGCCAGCGCGCCTGGGGACAGGGATAGCAATGAGCAGTTCTTC. Residues: CASAPGDRDSNEQFF.

Worth noting for this clone: Germline and junction disagree at one end, which may indicate a read error. V usage is TRBV9 and J usage is TRBJ1-1, with TRBD1 identical over 8 bases. CDR1 and CDR2 (germline): SGDLS, YYNGEE. The CDR3 runs to 16 residues. The CDR3 loop is CASRVGQGVWNTEAFF. CDR3 DNA: TGTGCCAGCAGGGTAGGACAGGGCGTATGGAACACTGAAGCTTTCTTT.

The chain is built from TRBV29-1 and TRBJ2-1; TRBD2 is a possible D gene (6 bases). The germline CDR1 and CDR2 sequences are SQVTM and ANQGSEA. V gave up 7 bases and J gave up 5 bases, with 21 bases separating them. The CDR3 spans 15 residues. CDR3 DNA: TGCAGCGGCTCCAGGGACGGAGGGTCAGACAATGAGCAGTTCTTC. Amino acids: CSGSRDGGSDNEQFF.

Worth noting for this clone: The DNA is omitted, as the CDR3 cannot be located on it reliably, and the CDR3 follows TCRdb's listing. V usage is TRBV2 and J usage is TRBJ2-5; the DNA was not used to check the table's D call, TRBD2. Germline values: CDR1 SNHLY, CDR2 FYNNEI. The CDR3 spans 13 residues, counting both ends. The CDR3 region is CASSTSSSYEQYF.

V gene TRBV6-4 combines with J gene TRBJ1-2; D is undetermined. Trimming took 2 bases from V and 4 from J, leaving 17 bases between them. The CDR3 has 16 residues. CDR1 is MRHNA and CDR2 is SNTAGT in the germline V gene. CDR3 residues: CASSDDLRVLPYGYTF. The CDR3 nucleotides are TGTGCCAGCAGTGACGATTTGAGGGTTCTTCCCTATGGCTACACCTTC.

The chain uses TRBV28 and TRBJ2-1; a possible D gene is TRBD2 (5 bases). The CDR3 loop spans 16 amino acids. V lost 5 bases and J 0 bases, leaving 14 bases between the germline ends. CDR1 and CDR2 (germline): MDHEN, SYDVKM. The CDR3, as DNA: TGTGCCAGCAGTCTCCCTAGCACCGGCTCCTACAATGAGCAGTTCTTC. Its protein product is CASSLPSTGSYNEQFF.

This sequence joins TRBV6-5 and TRBJ1-3, with TRBD1 as a possible D gene (5 bases). This CDR3 is built from 15 residues. Germline lookup yields CDR1 MNHEY and CDR2 SVGAGI. Between the trimmed V and J ends, which lost 5 bases and 4 bases, there was a span of 15 bases. For the CDR3, the DNA is TGTGCCAGCAGTCCGGGACTGAATCGAGGAAACACCATATATTTT. Translated: CASSPGLNRGNTIYF.

This clone was found a few times. The chain links TRBV6-5 to TRBJ1-4, with D possibly matching TRBD1 (6 bases). CDR1 is MNHEY, CDR2 SVGAGI, per germline. V was clipped by 5 bases and J by 0 bases, with 7 bases between them. The CDR3 runs 14 residues. The CDR3: CASSRQATNEKLFF. CDR3 nucleotides: TGTGCCAGCAGTAGACAGGCAACTAATGAAAAACTGTTTTTT.

The table lists this clone with a count of one. The V and J genes are TRBV9 and TRBJ1-6, with D unclear. The V gene lost 0 bases and the J gene lost 10 bases, with 14 bases spanning the gap. This CDR3 has 15 residues. Germline V gives CDR1 SGDLS, CDR2 YYNGEE. CDR3: CASSVGNRLGSPLHF. The CDR3 DNA is TGTGCCAGCAGCGTAGGCAACCGACTCGGGTCACCCCTCCACTTT.

CDR3 sequence: CASKWSGPRGGSPLHF. The DNA of the CDR3 is TGTGCCAGCAAATGGTCAGGCCCACGAGGGGGTTCACCCCTCCACTTT. The chain uses TRBV5-6 and TRBJ1-6, with D possibly TRBD1 on 6 matching bases. The CDR3 spans 16 residues. V was cut by 6 bases and J by 9 bases, with 22 bases left in between. Germline CDR1 reads SGHDT; CDR2 reads YYEEEE.

This clone was counted once. This chain links TRBV6-1 with TRBJ2-2; no definite D call. CDR1 and CDR2 (germline): MNHNS, SASEGT. Trimming took 9 bases from V and 0 from J, leaving 11 bases between them. The length of the CDR3 is 14 residues. The CDR3 loop is CASCGRTNTGELFF. CDR3 bases: TGTGCCAGTTGTGGGCGCACGAACACCGGGGAGCTGTTTTTT.

The table lists this clone with a few counts. The genes are TRBV6-6 and TRBJ1-2, with 7 positions matching TRBD1. V shed 6 bases and J 8 bases; nucleotides not matched to a gene: 9. CDR1 and CDR2 from the germline V gene are MNHNY and SVGAGI (reference sequence). CDR3 length: 13 amino acids. The CDR3 DNA sequence: TGTGCCAGCAGAGAAGACAGGGTACAAGGCTACACCTTC. Encoded protein: CASREDRVQGYTF.

This chain uses TRBV6-6 with TRBJ2-7; TRBD1 agrees at 9 bases. Germline CDR1 and CDR2: MNHNY and SVGAGI (reference sequence). Trimming cost V 6 bases and J 3 bases; bases outside gene matches: 6. This CDR3 region has 14 residues. This chain's CDR3 is CASRLPGQGYEQYF. The CDR3 DNA sequence: TGTGCCAGCAGGCTTCCGGGACAGGGCTACGAGCAGTACTTC.

The chain links TRBV14 to TRBJ2-7; maybe TRBD1 (6 bases). V was clipped by 1 base and J by 0 bases, with 13 bases between them. The CDR3 runs to 16 residues. The germline CDR1 and CDR2 sequences are SGHDN and FVKESK. CDR3 nucleotides: TGTGCCAGCAGCCAAGCTCGGACAGCGTCCTCCTACGAGCAGTACTTC. Its translation is CASSQARTASSYEQYF.

In this sample, this clone turned up once. The rearrangement joins TRBV14 to TRBJ2-2; D is ambiguous. The germline V gene encodes CDR1 SGHDN and CDR2 FVKESK. The germline V and J ends were trimmed by 4 bases and 2 bases, with 2 bases remaining between them. The CDR3 is 12 residues long. CDR3 in DNA: TGTGCCAGCAGCCCTAACACCGGGGAGCTGTTTTTT. It is translated as CASSPNTGELFF.

This clone was counted a few times. This sequence joins TRBV7-2 and TRBJ1-2; D call uncertain. The CDR3 length is 13 residues. Germline V gives CDR1 SGHTA, CDR2 FQGNSA. V was trimmed by 1 base and J by 4 bases, leaving 7 bases between them. As DNA, the CDR3 is TGTGCCAGCAGCTTAGGGACTGCCTATGGCTACACCTTC. Its protein is CASSLGTAYGYTF.

This chain uses TRBV5-1 with TRBJ1-5; TRBD1 matches 8 bases. This CDR3 spans 14 amino acids. J was trimmed by 6 bases and V by 3 bases; bases with no gene match: 5. Germline-derived CDR1 and CDR2 are SGHRS and YFSETQ. The CDR3 loop is CASSSGQGGQPQHF. CDR3 bases: TGCGCCAGCAGCTCCGGACAGGGCGGTCAGCCCCAGCATTTT.

The chain carries TRBV5-4 and TRBJ2-1; TRBD2 aligns across 10 bases. Trimming took 2 bases from V and 7 from J; bases not matched to a gene: 6. Germline-derived CDR1 and CDR2 are SGHNT and YYREEE (reference sequence). The CDR3 length is 15 residues. DNA of the CDR3: TGTGCCAGCAGCTTACTGAGCGGGGGGGCAAATGAGCAGTTCTTC. This sequence encodes CASSLLSGGANEQFF.

This chain uses TRBV18 with TRBJ2-1; TRBD2 matches 12 bases. V shed 4 bases, J shed 0 bases, and the junction held 10 bases outside the gene matches. The CDR3 spans 19 residues. Germline CDR1 is KGHSH and CDR2 is LQKENI. The CDR3 DNA follows: TGTGCCAGCTCACTTGGACTAGCGGGGAGCCGGAGCTCCTACAATGAGCAGTTCTTC. Residues: CASSLGLAGSRSSYNEQFF.

This clone was detected a few times. This chain joins TRBV27 and TRBJ1-1; D unclear. Trimming pared 4 bases from V and 0 bases from J, leaving 9 bases between. This CDR3 has 14 residues. The germline V gene encodes CDR1 MNHEY and CDR2 SMNVEV (reference sequence). CDR3 amino acids: CASSSRSMNTEAFF. CDR3 sequence (DNA): TGTGCCAGCAGTTCGCGGTCCATGAACACTGAAGCTTTCTTT.